This TCR beta chain was captured in a study of T cell responses to AZD1222 COVID-19 vaccine. Study in general: Second doses that came at about 4 or about 12 weeks were put together. The study, taken as a whole, reports: With two AZD1222 doses given, Spike-specific TCR breadth and depth both rose. Regions left unmutated in variants are reportedly the target of nearly half of spike-specific TCRs. Only a handful of AZD1222 recipients were seropositive at baseline.

Notes on this clone: Its target is unknown.

This table comes from immunoSEQ multiplex PCR, and its TCRdb copy is limited to in-frame clones, with some not included. The table lists more than 95,000 clones, about 87% of them singletons, with 8% to 13% in the top ten. Material: peripheral blood, obtained on day 0 of AZD1222 vaccination. The TCR was taken from an adult in good health.

Here the CDR3 reads CASSELAGGPNEQFF. CDR3 coding DNA: TGTGCCAGCAGTGAACTAGCGGGAGGGCCCAATGAGCAGTTCTTC. The chain has TRBV6-1 and TRBJ2-1, with TRBD2 identical over 12 bases. CDR1 and CDR2 from the germline V gene are MNHNS and SASEGT. The V and J ends lost 2 bases and 6 bases, in that order; junction bases with no gene match: 2. The CDR3 runs to 15 residues.